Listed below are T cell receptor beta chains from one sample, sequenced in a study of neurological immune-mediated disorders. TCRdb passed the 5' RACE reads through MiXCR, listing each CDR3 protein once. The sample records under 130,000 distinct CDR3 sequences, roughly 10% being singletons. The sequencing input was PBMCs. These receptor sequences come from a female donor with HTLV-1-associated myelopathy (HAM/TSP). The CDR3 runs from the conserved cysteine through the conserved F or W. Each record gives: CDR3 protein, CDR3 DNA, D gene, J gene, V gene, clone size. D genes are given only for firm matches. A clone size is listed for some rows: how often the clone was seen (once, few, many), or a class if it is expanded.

CDR3 protein: CGYRDSLTDTQYF
CDR3 DNA: TGCGGCTACCGGGACAGTCTCACAGATACGCAGTATTTT
D gene: TRBD1
J gene: TRBJ2-3
V gene: TRBV29-1
clone size: many

CDR3 protein: CASSPGQLYGYTF
CDR3 DNA: TGTGCCAGCTCACCGGGACAGCTCTATGGCTACACCTTC
D gene: TRBD1
J gene: TRBJ1-2
V gene: TRBV18
clone size: many

CDR3 protein: CASSLRDRVNGGELFF
CDR3 DNA: TGTGCCAGCAGTTTAAGGGACAGGGTAAATGGCGGGGAGCTGTTTTTT
D gene: TRBD1
J gene: TRBJ2-2
V gene: TRBV27
clone size: many

CDR3 protein: CASSATGGETQYF
CDR3 DNA: TGTGCCAGCAGCGCAACAGGGGGGGAGACCCAGTACTTC
D gene: TRBD1
J gene: TRBJ2-5
V gene: TRBV6-5
clone size: medium-sized

CDR3 protein: CSVEYRADYGYTF
CDR3 DNA: TGCAGCGTTGAATACAGGGCCGACTATGGCTACACCTTC
D gene: .
J gene: TRBJ1-2
V gene: TRBV29-1
clone size: many

CDR3 protein: CSAMWFTDTQYF
CDR3 DNA: TGCAGTGCTATGTGGTTCACAGATACGCAGTATTTT
D gene: .
J gene: TRBJ2-3
V gene: TRBV20-1
clone size: many

CDR3 protein: CASSSRQGGGYDEQYF
CDR3 DNA: TGTGCCAGCAGCTCCCGACAGGGTGGAGGTTATGATGAGCAGTACTTC
D gene: TRBD1
J gene: TRBJ2-7
V gene: TRBV11-2
clone size: once

CDR3 protein: CSASKGQSEKLFF
CDR3 DNA: TGCAGTGCTAGTAAGGGACAGAGTGAAAAACTGTTTTTT
D gene: TRBD1
J gene: TRBJ1-4
V gene: TRBV20-1
clone size: many

CDR3 protein: CSARTALGTYNEQFF
CDR3 DNA: TGCAGTGCTAGGACAGCCTTGGGAACCTACAATGAGCAGTTCTTC
D gene: .
J gene: TRBJ2-1
V gene: TRBV20-1
clone size: many

CDR3 protein: CASSYGSPDTQYF
CDR3 DNA: TGTGCCAGCAGTTACGGAAGTCCGGATACGCAGTATTTT
D gene: .
J gene: TRBJ2-3
V gene: TRBV6-5
clone size: many

CDR3 protein: CASSPDRGPGELFF
CDR3 DNA: TGTGCCAGCAGCCCGGACAGGGGGCCCGGGGAGCTGTTTTTT
D gene: TRBD1
J gene: TRBJ2-2
V gene: TRBV7-9
clone size: .

CDR3 protein: CASSLRGVAGRWNEQFF
CDR3 DNA: TGCGCCAGCAGCTTGAGGGGGGTGGCCGGTAGATGGAATGAGCAGTTCTTC
D gene: .
J gene: TRBJ2-1
V gene: TRBV5-1
clone size: .

CDR3 protein: CAISDVGGAWGNEQFF
CDR3 DNA: TGTGCCATCAGTGATGTCGGGGGGGCCTGGGGCAATGAGCAGTTCTTC
D gene: TRBD2
J gene: TRBJ2-1
V gene: TRBV10-3
clone size: many

CDR3 protein: CASTTGVDGELFF
CDR3 DNA: TGCGCCAGTACGACAGGGGTTGACGGGGAGCTGTTTTTT
D gene: TRBD1
J gene: TRBJ2-2
V gene: TRBV5-1
clone size: many

CDR3 protein: CASSVDRVDTEAFF
CDR3 DNA: TGCGCCAGCAGCGTTGACAGGGTTGACACTGAAGCTTTCTTT
D gene: TRBD1
J gene: TRBJ1-1
V gene: TRBV5-1
clone size: many

CDR3 protein: CASRPSGANVLTF
CDR3 DNA: TGTGCCAGCAGACCCTCTGGGGCCAACGTCCTGACTTTC
D gene: .
J gene: TRBJ2-6
V gene: TRBV12-3/TRBV12-4
clone size: many

CDR3 protein: CASRSTDSAFF
CDR3 DNA: TGTGCCAGCAGATCTACGGACAGCGCATTCTTC
D gene: .
J gene: TRBJ2-1
V gene: TRBV6-6
clone size: many

CDR3 protein: CASGTGLANQPQHF
CDR3 DNA: TGTGCCAGCGGGACAGGGCTGGCCAATCAGCCCCAGCATTTT
D gene: TRBD1
J gene: TRBJ1-5
V gene: TRBV12-3/TRBV12-4
clone size: many

CDR3 protein: CASSLDGQGGNSPLHF
CDR3 DNA: TGCGCCAGCAGCTTGGATGGGCAGGGTGGAAATTCACCCCTCCACTTT
D gene: .
J gene: TRBJ1-6
V gene: TRBV5-1
clone size: many

CDR3 protein: CASSPSQQRFTDTQYF
CDR3 DNA: TGTGCCAGCAGCCCCAGCCAGCAGCGATTCACAGATACGCAGTATTTT
D gene: .
J gene: TRBJ2-3
V gene: TRBV5-6
clone size: many

CDR3 protein: CSARDLYRGRGVTQYF
CDR3 DNA: TGCAGTGCTAGAGATCTATACAGGGGGAGAGGGGTGACCCAGTACTTC
D gene: TRBD1
J gene: TRBJ2-5
V gene: TRBV20-1
clone size: many

CDR3 protein: CASSTIDTEAFF
CDR3 DNA: TGTGCCAGCAGTACCATCGACACCGAAGCTTTCTTT
D gene: .
J gene: TRBJ1-1
V gene: TRBV12-3/TRBV12-4
clone size: many

CDR3 protein: CSVVEVTRGNTIHF
CDR3 DNA: TGCAGCGTTGTGGAGGTGACGCGAGGAAACACCATACATTTT
D gene: .
J gene: TRBJ1-3
V gene: TRBV29-1
clone size: .

CDR3 protein: CASSLAGFGYNEQFF
CDR3 DNA: TGTGCCAGCAGCTTAGCGGGGTTCGGGTACAATGAGCAGTTCTTC
D gene: .
J gene: TRBJ2-1
V gene: TRBV7-9
clone size: many

CDR3 protein: CASSFSETGNEQFF
CDR3 DNA: TGCGCCAGCAGCTTTAGCGAGACAGGGAACGAGCAGTTCTTC
D gene: TRBD1
J gene: TRBJ2-1
V gene: TRBV5-1
clone size: many

CDR3 protein: CASSSTGVYGYTF
CDR3 DNA: TGTGCCAGCAGTTCCACAGGGGTTTATGGCTACACCTTC
D gene: TRBD1
J gene: TRBJ1-2
V gene: TRBV7-9
clone size: few

CDR3 protein: CSVEAGGSSGANVLTF
CDR3 DNA: TGCAGCGTTGAGGCAGGGGGCTCTTCTGGGGCCAACGTCCTGACTTTC
D gene: TRBD1
J gene: TRBJ2-6
V gene: TRBV29-1
clone size: .

CDR3 protein: CASNQDPNQPQHF
CDR3 DNA: TGTGCCAGCAACCAAGACCCTAATCAGCCCCAGCATTTT
D gene: .
J gene: TRBJ1-5
V gene: TRBV5-5
clone size: many

CDR3 protein: CASSLRPSDRFNNEQFF
CDR3 DNA: TGTGCCAGCAGCTTACGCCCCTCGGACAGATTTAACAATGAGCAGTTCTTC
D gene: .
J gene: TRBJ2-1
V gene: TRBV7-2
clone size: .

CDR3 protein: CASSGTSGGGDTQYF
CDR3 DNA: TGTGCCAGCAGCGGGACTAGCGGAGGTGGAGATACGCAGTATTTT
D gene: TRBD2
J gene: TRBJ2-3
V gene: TRBV7-9
clone size: many

CDR3 protein: CASSPRGQTYGYTF
CDR3 DNA: TGTGCCAGCAGCCCGAGGGGACAGACCTATGGCTACACCTTC
D gene: TRBD1
J gene: TRBJ1-2
V gene: TRBV7-2
clone size: .

CDR3 protein: CSARPPRSLYNEQFF
CDR3 DNA: TGCAGTGCCAGGCCCCCTCGGTCCCTCTACAATGAGCAGTTCTTC
D gene: .
J gene: TRBJ2-1
V gene: TRBV20-1
clone size: many

CDR3 protein: CASSLVISGYTF
CDR3 DNA: TGTGCCAGCAGCTTAGTTATCTCTGGCTACACCTTC
D gene: .
J gene: TRBJ1-2
V gene: TRBV7-9
clone size: .

CDR3 protein: CASSVWGDEQFF
CDR3 DNA: TGTGCCAGCAGTGTGTGGGGCGATGAGCAGTTCTTC
D gene: .
J gene: TRBJ2-1
V gene: TRBV2
clone size: many

CDR3 protein: CASRGRGGSYNEQFF
CDR3 DNA: TGTGCCAGCAGGGGCCGGGGGGGTTCCTACAATGAGCAGTTCTTC
D gene: TRBD2
J gene: TRBJ2-1
V gene: TRBV2
clone size: many

CDR3 protein: CASSPRDRRTDTQYF
CDR3 DNA: TGTGCCAGCAGCCCGCGGGACAGGCGCACAGATACGCAGTATTTT
D gene: TRBD1
J gene: TRBJ2-3
V gene: TRBV11-1
clone size: many

CDR3 protein: CASSPAWAKNIQYF
CDR3 DNA: TGTGCCAGCAGCCCTGCTTGGGCCAAAAACATTCAGTACTTC
D gene: .
J gene: TRBJ2-4
V gene: TRBV5-5
clone size: many

CDR3 protein: CASSFTGGPGNEQFF
CDR3 DNA: TGCGCCAGCAGCTTTACCGGGGGGCCGGGGAATGAGCAGTTCTTC
D gene: .
J gene: TRBJ2-1
V gene: TRBV5-1
clone size: many

CDR3 protein: CSARDLGTSGGNNEQFF
CDR3 DNA: TGCAGTGCTAGAGATTTAGGGACTAGCGGGGGGAACAATGAGCAGTTCTTC
D gene: TRBD2
J gene: TRBJ2-1
V gene: TRBV20-1
clone size: .

CDR3 protein: CASSGQGTTDTQYF
CDR3 DNA: TGCGCCAGCAGCGGACAGGGGACCACAGATACGCAGTATTTT
D gene: TRBD1
J gene: TRBJ2-3
V gene: TRBV5-1
clone size: many

CDR3 protein: CASSALSGGVYNEQFF
CDR3 DNA: TGCGCCAGCAGCGCCCTCAGCGGGGGGGTCTACAATGAGCAGTTCTTC
D gene: TRBD2
J gene: TRBJ2-1
V gene: TRBV5-1
clone size: many

CDR3 protein: CSARVGAGEYNEQFF
CDR3 DNA: TGCAGTGCTAGAGTAGGCGCGGGGGAGTACAATGAGCAGTTCTTC
D gene: TRBD2
J gene: TRBJ2-1
V gene: TRBV20-1
clone size: .

CDR3 protein: CASSLIMGRDEQFF
CDR3 DNA: TGCGCCAGCAGCTTGATCATGGGTCGCGATGAGCAGTTCTTC
D gene: .
J gene: TRBJ2-1
V gene: TRBV5-1
clone size: many

CDR3 protein: CASSSGQVTNEKLFF
CDR3 DNA: TGTGCCAGCAGCTCTGGACAGGTGACTAATGAAAAACTGTTTTTT
D gene: TRBD1
J gene: TRBJ1-4
V gene: TRBV7-9
clone size: few

CDR3 protein: CSARDTRESQNIQYF
CDR3 DNA: TGCAGTGCTAGAGATACCAGGGAGAGCCAAAACATTCAGTACTTC
D gene: .
J gene: TRBJ2-4
V gene: TRBV20-1
clone size: many

CDR3 protein: CASSNTGTVLYEQYF
CDR3 DNA: TGTGCCAGCAGCAATACAGGGACGGTTCTCTACGAGCAGTACTTC
D gene: .
J gene: TRBJ2-7
V gene: TRBV11-2
clone size: many

CDR3 protein: CASDSGEGPEAFF
CDR3 DNA: TGCGCGAGCGACTCCGGTGAGGGTCCTGAAGCTTTCTTT
D gene: .
J gene: TRBJ1-1
V gene: TRBV5-1
clone size: many

CDR3 protein: CASSLNGGPTYEQYF
CDR3 DNA: TGTGCCAGCAGCTTGAACGGGGGGCCCACCTACGAGCAGTACTTC
D gene: .
J gene: TRBJ2-7
V gene: TRBV7-2
clone size: .